The next 30 T cell receptor beta chains were all read from a single sample in a study of shared clonotypes between healthy human individuals. Libraries were prepared by immunoSEQ multiplex PCR; TCRdb keeps only in-frame clonotypes and omits some of them. The sample includes a few million clones, about 90% seen only once; the top ten take 0.37%. The sequenced sample was naive CD4+ T cells from PBMCs. The subset was: CD45RA+ positively selected. These receptors came from a man younger than 30 in good health. Some clones in this sample may be carry-over from other donors' samples.

The CDR3 nucleotides read TGTGCCAGCAACCCTCCCGGGTTACTCTACGAGCAGTACTTC. Amino acids: CASNPPGLLYEQYF. The chain combines TRBV6-1 with TRBJ2-7, with no clear D. Germline V lookup: CDR1 MNHNS, CDR2 SASEGT. The CDR3 contains 14 residues. The V gene lost 7 bases and the J gene lost 3 bases, with 16 bases spanning the gap.

V and J are TRBV27 and TRBJ1-5; D is unresolved. Germline V gene lookup returns CDR1 MNHEY and CDR2 SMNVEV (reference sequence). Trimming shortened V by 6 bases and J by 0 bases, and 21 bases separated the two germline ends. This CDR3 is built from 18 residues. For the CDR3, the DNA is TGTGCCAGCAGCCCTACTAGCAACATATACTATAGCAATCAGCCCCAGCATTTT. This encodes CASSPTSNIYYSNQPQHF.

Comment on this clone: Other DNA sequences within the sample encode an identical CDR3. The chain combines TRBV7-2 with TRBJ2-2; D unclear. Germline V gene sequence: CDR1 SGHTA, CDR2 FQGNSA. Trimming removed 0 bases at V and 2 bases at J, with 4 bases between. The CDR3 extends over 14 amino acids. This chain's CDR3 is CASSLARNTGELFF. CDR3 DNA sequence: TGTGCCAGCAGCTTAGCCCGAAACACCGGGGAGCTGTTTTTT.

The V and J genes are TRBV11-2 and TRBJ2-7; the D gene is possibly TRBD1 (6 bases). Trimming pared 7 bases from V and 2 bases from J, leaving 15 bases between. The CDR3 runs to 14 residues. CDR1 is SGHAT and CDR2 is FQNNGV in the germline V gene. The CDR3 DNA follows: TGTGCCAGCACGGTTTCCGGGACAACCTACGAGCAGTACTTC. Protein: CASTVSGTTYEQYF. Full variable domain (outside the CDR3, taken from reference TRBV11-2 and TRBJ2-7): EAGVAQSPRYKIIEKRQSVAFWCNPISGHATLYWYQQILGQGPKLLIQFQNNGVVDDSQLPKDRFSAERLKGVDSTLKIQPAKLEDSAVYLCASTVSGTTYEQYFGPGTRLTVT.

This clone showed up just once. The chain recombines TRBV5-1 with TRBJ1-6, with 7 bases matching TRBD1. Germline CDR1 and CDR2: SGHRS and YFSETQ. V lost 6 bases, J lost 10 bases, and 10 bases stayed unmatched. This CDR3 contains 14 residues. CDR3 nucleotide sequence: TGCGCCAGCACCACAGGGGTTATAGGATCACCCCTCCACTTT. It codes for CASTTGVIGSPLHF.

The genes are TRBV25-1 and TRBJ2-5, with TRBD2 matching over 7 bases. The CDR3 is made up of 16 amino acids. After removal of 1 base from V and 3 bases from J, the junction contained 8 bases not matched to a gene. Germline assignment: CDR1 MGHDK and CDR2 SYGVNS. The CDR3 loop reads CASSEWPAGLKETQYF. DNA for the CDR3: TGTGCCAGCAGTGAATGGCCAGCGGGGTTAAAAGAGACCCAGTACTTC.

This rearrangement joins TRBV7-2 to TRBJ2-3; no clear D. The CDR3 is made up of 15 amino acids. Between the trimmed V and J ends, which lost 4 bases and 4 bases, there was a span of 15 bases. Germline values: CDR1 SGHTA, CDR2 FQGNSA. CDR3 residues: CASSSLGSAADTQYF. The CDR3 nucleotides read TGTGCCAGCAGCTCCCTAGGGTCGGCGGCAGATACGCAGTATTTT. Full variable domain (rest looked up from reference TRBV7-2 and TRBJ2-3): GAGVSQSPSNKVTEKGKDVELRCDPISGHTALYWYRQSLGQGLEFLIYFQGNSAPDKSGLPSDRFSAERTGGSVSTLTIQRTQQEDSAVYLCASSSLGSAADTQYFGPGTRLTVL.

V usage is TRBV19 and J usage is TRBJ2-1, with TRBD2 matching over 14 bases. The CDR3 totals 16 residues. V lost 4 bases to trimming and J lost 9 bases; unmatched junction nucleotides: 8. Germline V lookup: CDR1 LNHDA, CDR2 SQIVND (reference sequence). The CDR3 region is CASSTSGTSGRREQFF. CDR3 DNA: TGTGCCAGTAGTACATCGGGGACTAGCGGGAGACGTGAGCAGTTCTTC.

The chain uses TRBV2 and TRBJ2-7, with unresolved D. CDR3 size: 10 residues. Germline-derived CDR1 and CDR2 are SNHLY and FYNNEI. V was trimmed by 8 bases and J by 3 bases, leaving 5 bases between them. CDR3 loop: CASGDYEQYF. CDR3 nucleotide sequence: TGTGCCAGCGGGGACTACGAGCAGTACTTC.

This chain links TRBV2 with TRBJ2-3; D not resolved. Germline CDR1 and CDR2: SNHLY and FYNNEI. The CDR3 runs to 14 residues. Trimming shortened V by 6 bases and J by 2 bases, and 12 bases separated the two germline ends. The chain's CDR3 is CASSGLSLTDTQYF. CDR3 nucleotide sequence: TGTGCCAGCAGCGGCCTCTCTCTCACAGATACGCAGTATTTT.

The V call is TRBV5-1, the J call TRBJ2-5; D may be TRBD1 (6 bases). The CDR3 has 14 residues. The ends were cut back, 2 bases at V and 3 bases at J, with 11 bases in the middle. Looked up from germline, CDR1 is SGHRS and CDR2 is YFSETQ. CDR3: CASSFMQGKETQYF. CDR3 nucleotides: TGCGCCAGCAGCTTCATGCAGGGGAAAGAGACCCAGTACTTC. Full variable domain (outside the CDR3, taken from reference TRBV5-1 and TRBJ2-5): KAGVTQTPRYLIKTRGQQVTLSCSPISGHRSVSWYQQTPGQGLQFLFEYFSETQRNKGNFPGRFSGRQFSNSRSEMNVSTLELGDSALYLCASSFMQGKETQYFGPGTRLLVL.

This clone has a single count. The rearrangement links TRBV5-6 to TRBJ2-7; D perhaps matches TRBD2 (6 bases). Trimming left V 4 bases short and J 0 bases short, with 14 bases between. CDR3 length: 15 amino acids. The V gene's germline CDR1 is SGHDT and CDR2 YYEEEE. CDR3 sequence reads: CASSIRDWDSYEQYF. DNA of the CDR3: TGTGCCAGCAGCATCCGGGACTGGGACTCCTACGAGCAGTACTTC.

V and J are TRBV28 and TRBJ2-7, with a possible D match to TRBD1 (5 bases). Looked up from germline, CDR1 is MDHEN and CDR2 is SYDVKM. Between the trimmed V and J ends, which lost 4 bases and 4 bases, there was a span of 11 bases. There are 13 residues in the CDR3. In nucleotides, the CDR3 is TGTGCCAGCAGTTCCCCGGACAAATACGAGCAGTACTTC. Encoded protein: CASSSPDKYEQYF.

The table lists this clone with a count of one. The J gene is TRBJ1-1, the V gene TRBV5-1; D possibly corresponds to TRBD1 (6 bases). Germline V lookup: CDR1 SGHRS, CDR2 YFSETQ. The CDR3 contains 13 residues. Trimming left V 4 bases short and J 13 bases short, with 20 bases between. The CDR3 coding sequence is TGCGCCAGCAGCCCCCGGACAGATCAGGAGGTTTTCTTT. This codes for CASSPRTDQEVFF.

CDR3 in DNA: TGTGCCAGCAGAAAATGGGCTTACAATGAGCAGTTCTTC. This gives the protein CASRKWAYNEQFF. The chain employs TRBV28 and TRBJ2-1; D is uncertain. CDR1 is MDHEN and CDR2 is SYDVKM in the germline V gene. Trimming left V 6 bases short and J 4 bases short, with 10 bases between. The CDR3 covers 13 residues.

The chain joins TRBV19 to TRBJ2-3, with TRBD2 identical over 11 bases. V shed 5 bases, J shed 6 bases, and the junction held 10 bases outside the gene matches. Germline lookup yields CDR1 LNHDA and CDR2 SQIVND (reference sequence). The CDR3 covers 16 residues. Here the CDR3 reads CASSSPLAGDADTQYF. The CDR3 region has the DNA TGTGCCAGTAGTTCCCCACTAGCGGGAGATGCGGATACGCAGTATTTT.

V is TRBV28 and J is TRBJ2-5, with 7 bases aligning to TRBD2. Trimming took 10 bases from V and 6 from J; bases not matched to a gene: 5. The CDR3 spans 11 residues. Germline V gene data show CDR1 as MDHEN and CDR2 as SYDVKM. The CDR3 DNA sequence: TGTGCCATCCAGCGGGAACAGACCCAGTACTTC. The encoded protein is CAIQREQTQYF. Filled out from reference TRBV28 and TRBJ2-5, the complete variable domain reads DVKVTQSSRYLVKRTGEKVFLECVQDMDHENMFWYRQDPGLGLRLIYFSYDVKMKEKGDIPEGYSVSREKKERFSLILESASTNQTSMYLCAIQREQTQYFGPGTRLLVL.

The chain combines TRBV28 with TRBJ2-1; 9 bases are a match to TRBD2. The germline V gene has CDR1 MDHEN and CDR2 SYDVKM. CDR3 length: 15 residues. V shed 8 bases, J shed 4 bases, and the junction held 9 bases outside the gene matches. CDR3 sequence: CASSIAGEGYNEQFF. The CDR3 coding sequence is TGTGCCAGCTCCATAGCGGGAGAGGGGTACAATGAGCAGTTCTTC. Based on the CDR3 plus reference TRBV28 and TRBJ2-1, the full variable domain is DVKVTQSSRYLVKRTGEKVFLECVQDMDHENMFWYRQDPGLGLRLIYFSYDVKMKEKGDIPEGYSVSREKKERFSLILESASTNQTSMYLCASSIAGEGYNEQFFGPGTRLTVL.

The CDR3 sequence: CASKREGPDTQYF. DNA for the CDR3: TGTGCCAGCAAGCGGGAGGGCCCAGATACGCAGTATTTT. This sequence joins TRBV5-6 and TRBJ2-3, with TRBD2 matching over 10 bases. The CDR3 runs 13 residues. CDR1 SGHDT and CDR2 YYEEEE come from the germline V gene. Trimming cost V 6 bases and J 4 bases; bases outside gene matches: 2.

This clone was found once. This chain joins TRBV9 and TRBJ2-1; D uncertain. V lost 6 bases and J 0 bases, leaving 13 bases between the germline ends. Germline CDR1 SGDLS, CDR2 YYNGEE. This CDR3 has 15 amino acids. CDR3 nucleotides: TGTGCCAGCACGCCGACGGCGAGCTCCTACAATGAGCAGTTCTTC. It translates to CASTPTASSYNEQFF.

The chain employs TRBV4-3 and TRBJ2-2; TRBD2 matches at 8 bases. After removal of 0 bases from V and 6 bases from J, the junction contained 9 bases not matched to a gene. The CDR3 consists of 17 residues. CDR1 LGHNA and CDR2 YSLEER come from the germline V gene. In DNA form, the CDR3 reads TGCGCCAGCAGCCAAGATCTCGGGAGGGTCCGTGCCGGGGAGCTGTTTTTT. As protein: CASSQDLGRVRAGELFF.

CDR3 DNA: TGTGCCAGCAGCTTAGCGGGATCAGCGGAGACCCAGTACTTC. This codes for CASSLAGSAETQYF. The chain links TRBV7-9 to TRBJ2-5; D is ambiguous. The CDR3 has 14 residues. Trimming cost V 0 bases and J 5 bases, with 10 bases left between them. Germline lookup yields CDR1 SEHNR and CDR2 FQNEAQ (reference sequence).

J is TRBJ2-3 and V is TRBV5-4, with 7 positions matching TRBD1. Germline V gene data show CDR1 as SGHNT and CDR2 as YYREEE (reference sequence). The CDR3 length is 16 residues. The V and J ends lost 4 bases and 2 bases, in that order; junction bases with no gene match: 10. This chain's CDR3 is CASSRERQGATDTQYF. In DNA form, the CDR3 reads TGTGCCAGCAGCAGAGAAAGACAGGGCGCCACAGATACGCAGTATTTT.

This chain uses TRBV7-9 with TRBJ2-3; 7 positions agree with TRBD1. The CDR3 has 14 amino acids. The V gene's germline CDR1 is SEHNR and CDR2 FQNEAQ (reference sequence). Germline trimming cut 5 bases from V and 2 bases from J; bases unmatched to any gene: 4. CDR3 region: CASSQTGATDTQYF. Here the CDR3 DNA reads TGTGCCAGCAGCCAAACAGGGGCCACAGATACGCAGTATTTT. The whole variable domain, remainder taken from reference TRBV7-9 and TRBJ2-3, is DTGVSQNPRHKITKRGQNVTFRCDPISEHNRLYWYRQTLGQGPEFLTYFQNEAQLEKSRLLSDRFSAERPKGSFSTLEIQRTEQGDSAMYLCASSQTGATDTQYFGPGTRLTVL.

This CDR3 reads CASSDFNYGYTF. The CDR3 DNA is TGTGCCAGCAGTGATTTTAACTATGGCTACACCTTC. This chain connects TRBV6-1 to TRBJ1-2; D ambiguous. Deletions cut 3 bases from V and 1 base from J, with 3 bases between. Germline V gene data show CDR1 as MNHNS and CDR2 as SASEGT. This CDR3 spans 12 amino acids.

The chain uses TRBV27 and TRBJ2-3, with TRBD2 identical over 11 bases. The germline V gene has CDR1 MNHEY and CDR2 SMNVEV (reference sequence). The V gene end was trimmed by 3 bases and the J gene end by 3 bases; junction bases not matched to a gene: 14. CDR3 size: 19 residues. In DNA, the CDR3 is TGTGCCAGCAGTTTCTCTATAGCGGGAGGGCCGTCGGGGACAGATACGCAGTATTTT. It codes for CASSFSIAGGPSGTDTQYF.

This chain uses TRBV28 with TRBJ1-4; D uncertain. The germline V and J ends were trimmed by 6 bases and 2 bases, with 19 bases remaining between them. Germline CDR1 and CDR2: MDHEN and SYDVKM. CDR3 length: 17 amino acids. The CDR3 bases are TGTGCCAGCAGCCGAACCCCCGGGAGAGAGACTAATGAAAAACTGTTTTTT. Translating gives CASSRTPGRETNEKLFF.

V is TRBV5-1 and J is TRBJ1-2, with D maybe TRBD1 (6 bases). The V gene lost 5 bases and the J gene lost 2 bases, with 16 bases spanning the gap. The CDR3 spans 15 residues. The germline V gene has CDR1 SGHRS and CDR2 YFSETQ. CDR3 in amino acids: CASRRTDKKNYGYTF. The DNA of the CDR3 is TGCGCCAGCAGACGGACAGATAAAAAAAACTATGGCTACACCTTC.

The chain employs TRBV7-9 and TRBJ2-1; TRBD2 matches 10 bases. Germline CDR1 is SEHNR and CDR2 is FQNEAQ (reference sequence). The CDR3 length is 16 residues. V shed 8 bases, J shed 7 bases, and the junction held 14 bases outside the gene matches. CDR3 in amino acids: CASAPRWKRGGNEQFF. The CDR3 region has the DNA TGTGCCAGCGCCCCAAGGTGGAAGCGGGGGGGGAATGAGCAGTTCTTC. Combining the CDR3 with reference TRBV7-9 and TRBJ2-1 gives the whole variable domain DTGVSQNPRHKITKRGQNVTFRCDPISEHNRLYWYRQTLGQGPEFLTYFQNEAQLEKSRLLSDRFSAERPKGSFSTLEIQRTEQGDSAMYLCASAPRWKRGGNEQFFGPGTRLTVL.

The rearrangement uses TRBV7-6 and TRBJ2-1; D gene unclear. Trimming removed 6 bases at V and 2 bases at J, with 17 bases between. Germline V gene sequence: CDR1 SGHVS, CDR2 FNYEAQ. This CDR3 comprises 16 residues. This CDR3 is CASSQTPILPYNEQFF. CDR3 nucleotides: TGTGCCAGCAGTCAAACCCCCATCTTGCCCTACAATGAGCAGTTCTTC.